This is a list of T cell receptor beta chains from one sample in a study of OX40 agonist ivuxolimab in advanced cancers. Profiled with immunoSEQ multiplex PCR; TCRdb holds only in-frame clones, not every one. The sample has nearly 65,000 clones, about 89% seen once; the top ten hold 4% to 4.5%. Here the sequenced sample was CD4+ or CD8+ T cells sorted from blood, taken in a trial of the OX40 agonist ivuxolimab. These receptors came from an adult with an advanced solid tumor such as melanoma, head and neck, liver or kidney cancer. Both conserved end residues are part of each CDR3. A D gene is named only where the DNA matches it firmly. Some rows have no size entry. The others give once, few or many, or a class for an expanded clone.

J gene,V gene,clone size,D gene,CDR3 protein,CDR3 DNA
TRBJ2-3,TRBV9,NA,NA,CASSVRTDTQYF,TGTGCCAGCAGCGTCCGAACAGATACGCAGTATTTT
TRBJ2-3,TRBV18,NA,NA,CASSPTDTQYF,TGTGCCAGCTCCCCCACAGATACGCAGTATTTT
TRBJ2-7,TRBV5-6,NA,NA,CASSLGRIPYEQYF,TGTGCCAGCAGCTTGGGCAGGATCCCCTACGAGCAGTACTTC
TRBJ1-3,TRBV7-9,NA,NA,CASSPRGNSGNTIYF,TGTGCCAGCAGCCCCCGTGGGAACTCTGGAAACACCATATATTTT
TRBJ2-7,TRBV27,NA,NA,CASSLNGVHEQYF,TGTGCCAGCAGTCTGAACGGTGTCCACGAGCAGTACTTC
TRBJ1-5,TRBV27,NA,NA,CASSFLPGNQPQHF,TGTGCCAGCAGTTTCCTCCCAGGTAATCAGCCCCAGCATTTT
TRBJ1-2,TRBV6-5,NA,NA,CASSYSSSNGYTF,TGTGCCAGCAGTTACTCGAGTTCGAATGGCTACACCTTC
TRBJ2-7,TRBV4-1,NA,NA,CASSQDAVSYEQYF,TGTGCCAGCAGCCAAGATGCTGTCTCCTACGAGCAGTACTTC
TRBJ1-2,TRBV28,NA,NA,CASSSSGEASNYGYTF,TGTGCCAGCAGTTCCTCCGGGGAGGCCTCTAACTATGGCTACACCTTC
TRBJ2-3,TRBV5-1,NA,NA,CASSLTLRRTDTQYF,TGCGCCAGCAGCTTGACTTTACGTCGGACAGATACGCAGTATTTT
TRBJ2-5,TRBV4-1,NA,NA,CASSQDARGETQYF,TGCGCCAGCAGCCAAGATGCACGGGGAGAGACCCAGTACTTC
TRBJ2-7,TRBV27,NA,NA,CASSTSTHYEQYF,NA
TRBJ2-7,TRBV5-6,NA,TRBD2,CASSFGAGGWYEQYF,TGTGCCAGCAGCTTCGGAGCGGGAGGCTGGTACGAGCAGTACTTC
TRBJ1-4,TRBV19,NA,NA,CATLAGGNEKLFF,TGTGCCACCTTGGCCGGGGGTAATGAAAAACTGTTTTTT
TRBJ1-1,TRBV28,NA,NA,CASSFSEKLMNTEAFF,TGTGCCAGCAGTTTTTCGGAAAAACTCATGAACACTGAAGCTTTCTTT
TRBJ2-5,TRBV9,NA,NA,CASSVESWETQYF,TGTGCCAGCAGCGTAGAGTCGTGGGAGACCCAGTACTTC
TRBJ1-2,TRBV11-2,NA,NA,CASRHGRDKPFYRGGYTF,TGTGCCAGCAGACATGGCCGGGACAAACCGTTCTACCGGGGTGGCTACACCTTC
TRBJ2-3,TRBV4-3,NA,NA,CASSQEADGTGDTQYF,TGCGCCAGCAGCCAAGAGGCTGACGGCACGGGAGATACGCAGTATTTT
TRBJ2-7,TRBV18,once,NA,CASSPEPSYEQYF,TGTGCCAGCTCACCAGAACCTTCCTACGAGCAGTACTTC
TRBJ2-5,TRBV29-1,NA,TRBD1,CSVGTGYQETQYF,TGCAGCGTTGGGACAGGGTATCAAGAGACCCAGTACTTC
TRBJ2-3,TRBV6-5,NA,TRBD2,CASSREGSTDTQYF,TGTGCCAGCAGCCGGGAGGGGAGCACAGATACGCAGTATTTT
TRBJ2-1,TRBV27,medium-sized,NA,CASSKIQSSYNEQFF,TGTGCCAGCAGTAAAATCCAGAGCTCCTACAATGAGCAGTTCTTC
TRBJ2-3,TRBV7-9,NA,NA,CASSLTTGRDTQYF,TGTGCCAGCAGCTTGACAACAGGGAGGGATACGCAGTATTTT
TRBJ1-4,TRBV6-6,NA,NA,CASSINLVNEKLFF,TGTGCCAGCAGCATCAACCTGGTCAATGAAAAACTGTTTTTT
TRBJ2-6,TRBV6-4,NA,NA,CASSDSSSGANVLTF,TGTGCCAGCAGTGACTCCAGCTCTGGGGCCAACGTCCTGACTTTC
TRBJ1-1,TRBV29-1,NA,TRBD1,CSVEDPAGGAVSGAFF,TGCAGCGTTGAAGATCCGGCAGGGGGCGCCGTATCGGGAGCTTTCTTT
TRBJ2-7,TRBV7-9,NA,NA,CASSPAPNEQYF,TGTGCCAGCAGCCCGGCCCCCAACGAGCAGTACTTC
TRBJ2-2,TRBV6-5,NA,NA,CASSRHHGNTGELFF,TGTGCCAGCAGTCGCCATCACGGGAACACCGGGGAGCTGTTTTTT
TRBJ1-4,TRBV9,NA,TRBD1,CASSVTGGYNEKLFF,TGTGCCAGCAGCGTCACAGGGGGTTATAATGAAAAACTGTTTTTT
TRBJ1-1,TRBV28,NA,NA,CASSDGLNTEAFF,TGTGCCAGCAGCGACGGACTGAACACTGAAGCTTTCTTT
TRBJ1-2,TRBV30,NA,NA,CAWSVDQGYGYTF,TGTGCCTGGAGTGTAGACCAAGGCTATGGCTACACCTTC
TRBJ2-5,TRBV9,NA,NA,CASSVGVAGEGQETQYF,TGTGCCAGCAGCGTAGGGGTTGCAGGAGAGGGACAAGAGACCCAGTACTTC
TRBJ1-1,TRBV7-9,NA,TRBD1,CASTSNRDRSTEAFF,TGTGCCAGCACGTCAAACCGGGACAGAAGTACTGAAGCTTTCTTT
TRBJ2-7,TRBV6-5,few,NA,CASKKQGWGYEQYF,TGTGCCAGCAAAAAACAGGGATGGGGTTACGAGCAGTACTTC
TRBJ2-1,TRBV28,NA,TRBD2,CASSPPGLAVYNEQFF,TGTGCCAGCAGTCCCCCGGGACTAGCGGTTTACAATGAGCAGTTCTTC
TRBJ1-1,TRBV7-9,NA,NA,CASSSLVSTLTEAFF,TGTGCCAGCAGCTCGTTAGTGTCAACTCTCACTGAAGCTTTCTTT
TRBJ1-5,TRBV19,NA,TRBD1,CASGLQGGVQPQHF,TGTGCCAGCGGACTTCAGGGGGGTGTTCAGCCCCAGCATTTT
TRBJ2-1,TRBV4-1,NA,TRBD2,CASSQVASGGHSSYNEQFF,TGCGCCAGCAGCCAAGTTGCGAGCGGGGGCCACAGCTCCTACAATGAGCAGTTCTTC
TRBJ2-1,TRBV7-2,NA,NA,CASSVVVAEVSYNEQFF,TGTGCCAGCAGCGTAGTAGTAGCGGAAGTCTCCTACAATGAGCAGTTCTTC
TRBJ1-1,TRBV27,NA,NA,CASSLNPMAVDTEAFF,TGTGCCAGCAGTTTGAACCCTATGGCAGTGGACACTGAAGCTTTCTTT
TRBJ1-5,TRBV19,NA,NA,CASTPRDSNQPQHF,TGTGCCAGTACCCCCCGGGATAGCAATCAGCCCCAGCATTTT
TRBJ1-1,TRBV6-6,NA,NA,CASSYGVMNTEAFF,TGTGCCAGCAGTTACGGGGTCATGAACACTGAAGCTTTCTTT
TRBJ2-1,TRBV2,NA,TRBD1,CASSDGTGYNEQFF,TGTGCCAGCAGTGACGGGACAGGGTACAATGAGCAGTTCTTC
TRBJ2-4,TRBV5-8,NA,NA,CASSLRKNIQYF,TGTGCCAGCAGCTTGCGCAAGAACATTCAGTACTTC
TRBJ2-7,TRBV5-1,NA,NA,CASRSRRGGTIANEQYF,TGCGCCAGCAGATCCAGGAGAGGGGGGACGATTGCGAACGAGCAGTACTTC
TRBJ2-3,TRBV5-5,NA,NA,CASSLHNLLDTQYF,TGTGCCAGCAGCTTGCATAATCTTTTAGATACGCAGTATTTT
TRBJ2-1,TRBV11-1,NA,NA,CASSSLGDEQFF,TGTGCCAGCAGCTCACTAGGGGATGAGCAGTTCTTC
TRBJ2-7,TRBV10-3,NA,NA,CAISESWGLSYEQYF,TGTGCCATCAGTGAGAGTTGGGGGCTCAGCTACGAGCAGTACTTC
TRBJ2-1,TRBV5-4,NA,TRBD2,CASSVGTSGGGYNEQFF,TGTGCCAGCAGCGTCGGGACTAGCGGGGGGGGATACAATGAGCAGTTCTTC
TRBJ2-2,TRBV4-2,NA,NA,CASSQVGGELFF,TGTGCCAGCAGCCAAGTAGGCGGGGAGCTGTTTTTT
TRBJ2-2,TRBV29-1,NA,NA,CSVDAGWDTGELFF,TGCAGCGTTGATGCAGGCTGGGACACCGGGGAGCTGTTTTTT
TRBJ2-3,TRBV6-1,NA,TRBD2,CASSDLAGGSGDTQYF,TGTGCCAGCAGTGACTTAGCGGGAGGGTCCGGAGATACGCAGTATTTT
TRBJ2-2,TRBV28,NA,NA,CASTFRANTGELFF,TGTGCCAGCACCTTTAGGGCGAACACCGGGGAGCTGTTTTTT